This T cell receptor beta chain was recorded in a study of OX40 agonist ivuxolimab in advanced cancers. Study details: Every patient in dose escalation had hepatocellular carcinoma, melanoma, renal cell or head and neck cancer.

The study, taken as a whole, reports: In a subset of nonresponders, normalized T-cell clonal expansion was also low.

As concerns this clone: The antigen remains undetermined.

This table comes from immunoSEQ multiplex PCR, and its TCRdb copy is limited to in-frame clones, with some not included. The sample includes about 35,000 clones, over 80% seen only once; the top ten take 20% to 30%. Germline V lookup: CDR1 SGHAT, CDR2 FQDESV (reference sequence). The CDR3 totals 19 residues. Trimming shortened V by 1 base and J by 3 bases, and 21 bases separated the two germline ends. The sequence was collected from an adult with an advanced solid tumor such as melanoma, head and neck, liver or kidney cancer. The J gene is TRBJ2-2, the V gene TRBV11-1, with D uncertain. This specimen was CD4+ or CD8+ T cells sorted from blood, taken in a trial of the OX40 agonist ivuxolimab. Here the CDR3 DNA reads TGTGCCAGCAGCTTAGGCGGACGGGCAGCCGAGATGGACACCGGGGAGCTGTTTTTT. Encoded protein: CASSLGGRAAEMDTGELFF.